The entry below gives a single T cell receptor beta chain sequence along with its context. Its specificity is not known. Amplified TCR beta CDR3 regions derived from RNA transcripts. In the first-round RT-PCR of the TCR CDR3, the HTBI primer set was used. One entry per CDR3 protein, called by TCRdb with MiXCR from the multiplex PCR reads. The table shows roughly 500,000 distinct CDR3 sequences, with 46% occurring only once. This entry belongs to a study of T cells in Graves' hyperthyroidism and ophthalmopathy. Study-wide results and limits: Ophthalmopathy, as predicted by the model, came a median roughly 6.5 months after the prediction.

Criteria for exclusion of patients were uncontrolled infection, other autoimmune disease, pregnancy or lactation. Germline CDR1 is SEHNR and CDR2 is FQNEAQ (reference sequence). The CDR3 sequence is 14 residues long. The V end lost 4 bases, the J end lost 5 bases, and 11 bases lay between the germline ends. The sequence came from an adult woman with Graves' disease, either hyperthyroidism or ophthalmopathy (not recorded which). The chain uses TRBV7-9 and TRBJ2-2, with a weak D call TRBD2 (5 bases). The source material was peripheral blood or thyroid tissue (not recorded which). CDR3 protein: CASSYDRRTGELFF. The CDR3 nucleotides are TGTGCCAGCAGCTATGACCGGAGGACCGGGGAGCTGTTTTTT. The full variable domain, completed using reference TRBV7-9 and TRBJ2-2, is DTGVSQNPRHKITKRGQNVTFRCDPISEHNRLYWYRQTLGQGPEFLTYFQNEAQLEKSRLLSDRFSAERPKGSFSTLEIQRTEQGDSAMYLCASSYDRRTGELFFGEGSRLTVL.